This T cell receptor (beta chain) was recorded in a study of radiotherapy plus CTLA-4 blockade in lung cancer. This CDR3 region has 15 residues. CDR1 is SEHNR, CDR2 FQNEAQ, per germline (reference sequence). V gave up 7 bases and J gave up 0 bases, with 12 bases separating them. Some clones are missing from TCRdb's copy, which holds only in-frame ones; the method was immunoSEQ multiplex PCR. Counted here are about 120,000 clones, 81% occurring once; the ten biggest clones make up 3% to 4%. This sequence originates from a human donor with non-small cell lung cancer that progressed on radiotherapy plus ipilimumab. Some clones in this sample may be carry-over from other donors' samples. J is TRBJ1-4 and V is TRBV7-9, with D uncertain. The sequencing here drew on peripheral blood, taken from a patient treated with radiotherapy plus ipilimumab. The CDR3 DNA sequence: TGTGCCAGCACCCCTAGCTGGCCAACTAATGAAAAACTGTTTTTT. Protein sequence: CASTPSWPTNEKLFF.